The 5 T cell receptor beta chains below were found in one sample sequenced in a study of T cells in Graves' hyperthyroidism and ophthalmopathy. TCR beta CDR3 regions were amplified from RNA transcripts. In the first-round RT-PCR of the TCR CDR3, the HTBI primer set was used. TCRdb passed the multiplex PCR reads through MiXCR, listing each CDR3 protein once. The data hold about 770,000 distinct CDR3 sequences, with roughly a sixth observed a single time. Sequencing was done on a sample of blood. Every receptor here comes from a woman between 50 and 59 years old with Graves' hyperthyroidism that later progressed to Graves' ophthalmopathy.

This clonotype was detected a few times. This rearrangement joins TRBV15 to TRBJ2-3; possible D gene TRBD1, 6 bases. CDR3 length: 15 residues. Germline lookup yields CDR1 LNHNV and CDR2 YYDKDF (reference sequence). V gave up 3 bases and J gave up 5 bases, with 15 bases separating them. CDR3 region: CATSSYRVFIDTQYF. The CDR3 DNA reads as TGTGCCACCAGCAGTTACAGGGTTTTTATAGATACGCAGTATTTT. The full variable domain, completed using reference TRBV15 and TRBJ2-3, is DAMVIQNPRYQVTQFGKPVTLSCSQTLNHNVMYWYQQKSSQAPKLLFHYYDKDFNNEADTPDNFQSRRPNTSFCFLDIRSPGLGDTAMYLCATSSYRVFIDTQYFGPGTRLTVL.

This chain joins TRBV6-1 and TRBJ1-1; 8 bases are shared with TRBD1. The CDR3 loop spans 11 amino acids. After removal of 6 bases from V and 10 bases from J, the junction contained 4 bases not matched to a gene. Germline V gene data show CDR1 as MNHNS and CDR2 as SASEGT. In DNA form, the CDR3 reads TGTGCCAGCAGCGGGACAGGCCCAGCTTTCTTT. Translation: CASSGTGPAFF.

This clonotype was detected ten times or more. The chain employs TRBV5-6 and TRBJ1-6; D perhaps matches TRBD1 (5 bases). Looked up from germline, CDR1 is SGHDT and CDR2 is YYEEEE. V was shortened by 3 bases and J by 9 bases, with 13 bases between the two germline ends. The CDR3 totals 14 residues. The CDR3 DNA reads as TGTGCCAGCAGCTGGGGCACGCATGGTTCACCCCTCCACTTT. It encodes CASSWGTHGSPLHF.

The V call is TRBV6-2 or TRBV6-3, the J call TRBJ2-7, with 9 bases matching TRBD2. Germline V lookup: CDR1 MNHEY, CDR2 SVGEGT. The CDR3 sequence is 13 residues long. With 6 bases clipped from V and 3 bases from J, the junction kept 3 bases outside the gene matches. The CDR3 DNA follows: TGTGCCAGCAGAGTAGCGGGAGTCTACGAGCAGTACTTC. Amino acid sequence: CASRVAGVYEQYF.

This rearrangement joins TRBV24-1 to TRBJ2-5, with 11 bases that match TRBD2. V lost 1 base and J lost 2; bases outside the gene matches: 2. The CDR3 is 16 residues long. The germline V gene encodes CDR1 KGHDR and CDR2 SFDVKD. CDR3 nucleotide sequence: TGTGCCACCAGTGATTTTAGACTAGCGGGGCAAGAGACCCAGTACTTC. It yields the protein CATSDFRLAGQETQYF.